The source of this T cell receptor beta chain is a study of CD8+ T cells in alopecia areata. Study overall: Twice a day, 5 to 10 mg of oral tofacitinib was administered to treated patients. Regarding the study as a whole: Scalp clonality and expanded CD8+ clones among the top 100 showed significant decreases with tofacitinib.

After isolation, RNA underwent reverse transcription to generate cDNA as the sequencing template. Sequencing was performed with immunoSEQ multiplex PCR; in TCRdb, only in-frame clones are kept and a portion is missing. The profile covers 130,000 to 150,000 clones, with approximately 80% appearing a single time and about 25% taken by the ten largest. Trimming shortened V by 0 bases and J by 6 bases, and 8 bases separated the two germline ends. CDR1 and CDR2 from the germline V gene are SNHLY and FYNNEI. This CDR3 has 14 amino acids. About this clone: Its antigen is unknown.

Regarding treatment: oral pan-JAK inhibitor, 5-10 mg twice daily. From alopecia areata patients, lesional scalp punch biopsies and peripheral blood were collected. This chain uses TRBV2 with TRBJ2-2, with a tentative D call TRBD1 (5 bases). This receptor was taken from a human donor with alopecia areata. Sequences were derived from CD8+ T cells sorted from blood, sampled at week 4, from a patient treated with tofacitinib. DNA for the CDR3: TGTGCCAGCAGTGAAGCGCTGGGGCCCGGGGAGCTGTTTTTT. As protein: CASSEALGPGELFF. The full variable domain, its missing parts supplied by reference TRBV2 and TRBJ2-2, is EPEVTQTPSHQVTQMGQEVILRCVPISNHLYFYWYRQILGQKVEFLVSFYNNEISEKSEIFDDQFSVERPDGSNFTLKIRSTKLEDSAMYFCASSEALGPGELFFGEGSRLTVL.